This T cell receptor (beta chain) emerged from a study of shared clonotypes between healthy human individuals. For each subset, genomic DNA was distributed in equal portions over several immunoSEQ plates. It was 150 to 250 ng DNA, around 33,000 T cell genomes, that sorted-subset replicate PCRs used. TCRdb keeps only in-frame clones here, not all; method: immunoSEQ multiplex PCR. This repertoire shows 560,000 or so clones, 90% to 97% found once; its top ten account for about 0.12%. CDR3 size: 11 residues. The germline CDR1 and CDR2 sequences are SGHNT and YYREEE (reference sequence). The V end lost 3 bases, the J end lost 7 bases, and 8 bases lay between the germline ends. Terminally differentiated effector memory CD45RA+ cells were excluded from the naive CD8 cells, which were CD45RO-negative and positively selected for CCR7. Overall study findings and caveats: Across subsets, estimated richness was generally greater for naive than for memory populations. Clonotype sharing among donors likely depends on sequencing depth.

This clone was counted a few times. The antigen remains unidentified. Other DNA variants within this sample encode the same CDR3. The TCR comes from a woman aged 25-40 years in good health. The sample taken for sequencing was naive CD8+ T cells sorted from blood. J is TRBJ2-7 and V is TRBV5-4; D is undetermined. As DNA, the CDR3 is TGTGCCAGCAGCTCCGTCGGGGAGCAGTACTTC. It is translated as CASSSVGEQYF.